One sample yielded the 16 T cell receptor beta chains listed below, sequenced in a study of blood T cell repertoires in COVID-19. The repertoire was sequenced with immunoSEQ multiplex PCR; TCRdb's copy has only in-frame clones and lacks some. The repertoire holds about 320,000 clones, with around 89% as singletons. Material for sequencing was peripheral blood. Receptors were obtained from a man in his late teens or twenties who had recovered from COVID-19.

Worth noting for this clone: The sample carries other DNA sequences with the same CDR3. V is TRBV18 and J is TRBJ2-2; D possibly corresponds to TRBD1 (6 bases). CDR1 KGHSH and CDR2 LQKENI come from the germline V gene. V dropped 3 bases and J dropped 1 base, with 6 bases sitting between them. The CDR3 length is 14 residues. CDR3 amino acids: CASSPGQNTGELFF. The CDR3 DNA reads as TGTGCCAGCTCACCGGGACAGAACACCGGGGAGCTGTTTTTT.

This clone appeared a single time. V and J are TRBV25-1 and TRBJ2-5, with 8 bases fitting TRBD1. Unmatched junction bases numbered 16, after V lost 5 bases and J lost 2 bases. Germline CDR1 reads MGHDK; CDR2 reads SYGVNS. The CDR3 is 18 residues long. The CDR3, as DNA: TGTGCCAGCAGTCCCCTCGTCGGTCAGGGGGCTGAGCAAGAGACCCAGTACTTC. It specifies CASSPLVGQGAEQETQYF.

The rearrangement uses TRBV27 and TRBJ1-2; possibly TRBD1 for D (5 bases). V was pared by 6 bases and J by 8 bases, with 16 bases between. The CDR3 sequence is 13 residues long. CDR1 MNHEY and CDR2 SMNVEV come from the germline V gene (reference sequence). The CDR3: CASSSGDRGGYTF. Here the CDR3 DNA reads TGTGCCAGCAGCTCCGGGGACCGGGGGGGCTACACCTTC.

In DNA form, the CDR3 reads TGTGCCACCAGTGCCGACAAGTACAATGAGCAGTTCTTC. Protein sequence: CATSADKYNEQFF. The chain couples TRBV24-1 to TRBJ2-1, with D unresolved. Per germline, CDR1 KGHDR and CDR2 SFDVKD. Deletions cut 5 bases from V and 4 bases from J, with 8 bases between. The CDR3 extends over 13 amino acids.

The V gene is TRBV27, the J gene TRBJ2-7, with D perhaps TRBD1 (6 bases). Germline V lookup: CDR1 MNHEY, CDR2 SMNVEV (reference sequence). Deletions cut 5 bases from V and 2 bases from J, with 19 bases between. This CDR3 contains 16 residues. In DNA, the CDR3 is TGTGCCAGCAGTCCATACAGGGAACAGATTACCTACGAGCAGTACTTC. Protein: CASSPYREQITYEQYF.

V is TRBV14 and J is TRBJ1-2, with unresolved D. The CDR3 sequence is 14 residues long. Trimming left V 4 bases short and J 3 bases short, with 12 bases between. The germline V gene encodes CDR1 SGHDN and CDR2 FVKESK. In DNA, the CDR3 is TGTGCCAGCAGCCCAGCGGGGTCCTACTATGGCTACACCTTC. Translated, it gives CASSPAGSYYGYTF.

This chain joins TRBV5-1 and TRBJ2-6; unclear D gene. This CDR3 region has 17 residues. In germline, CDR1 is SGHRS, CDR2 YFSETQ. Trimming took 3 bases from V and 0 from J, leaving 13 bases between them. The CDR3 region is CASSSIAVVSGANVLTF. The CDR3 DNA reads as TGCGCCAGCAGCTCCATTGCGGTGGTCTCTGGGGCCAACGTCCTGACTTTC.

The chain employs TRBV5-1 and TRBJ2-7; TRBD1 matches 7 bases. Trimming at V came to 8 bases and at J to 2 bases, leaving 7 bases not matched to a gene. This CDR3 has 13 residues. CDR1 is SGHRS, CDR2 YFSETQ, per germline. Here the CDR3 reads CASTRDSPYEQYF. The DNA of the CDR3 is TGCGCCAGTACCCGGGACAGTCCCTACGAGCAGTACTTC.

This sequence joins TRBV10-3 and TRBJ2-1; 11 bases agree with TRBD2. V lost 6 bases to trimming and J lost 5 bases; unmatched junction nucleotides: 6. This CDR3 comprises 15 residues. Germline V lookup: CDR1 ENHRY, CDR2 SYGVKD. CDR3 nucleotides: TGTGCCATCAGCGTAGCGGGAGGGAGTAACAATGAGCAGTTCTTC. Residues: CAISVAGGSNNEQFF.

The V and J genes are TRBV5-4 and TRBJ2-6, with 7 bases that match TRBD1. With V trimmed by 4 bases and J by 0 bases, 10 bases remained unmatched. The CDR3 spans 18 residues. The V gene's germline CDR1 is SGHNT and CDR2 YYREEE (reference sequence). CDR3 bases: TGTGCCAGCAGCCAGACAGGGACCGGCCGCTCTGGGGCCAACGTCCTGACTTTC. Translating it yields CASSQTGTGRSGANVLTF.

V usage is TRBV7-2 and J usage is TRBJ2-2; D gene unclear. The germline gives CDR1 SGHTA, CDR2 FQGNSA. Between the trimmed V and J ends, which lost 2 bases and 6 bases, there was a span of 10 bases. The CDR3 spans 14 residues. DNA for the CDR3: TGTGCCAGCAGCTTAAATGTGTGGCCCGGGGAGCTGTTTTTT. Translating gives CASSLNVWPGELFF.

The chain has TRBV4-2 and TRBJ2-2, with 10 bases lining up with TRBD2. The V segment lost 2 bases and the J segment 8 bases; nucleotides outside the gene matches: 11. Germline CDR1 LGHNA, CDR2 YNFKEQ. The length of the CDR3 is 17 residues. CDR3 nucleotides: TGTGCCAGCAGCCAAACGGGACTAGCGACAACCATTGGGGAGCTGTTTTTT. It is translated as CASSQTGLATTIGELFF.

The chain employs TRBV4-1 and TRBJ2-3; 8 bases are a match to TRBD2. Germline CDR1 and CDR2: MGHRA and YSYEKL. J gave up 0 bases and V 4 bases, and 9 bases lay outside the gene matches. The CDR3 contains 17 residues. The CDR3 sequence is CASSPTGLAASTDTQYF. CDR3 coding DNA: TGCGCCAGCAGCCCGACAGGACTAGCAGCTAGCACAGATACGCAGTATTTT.

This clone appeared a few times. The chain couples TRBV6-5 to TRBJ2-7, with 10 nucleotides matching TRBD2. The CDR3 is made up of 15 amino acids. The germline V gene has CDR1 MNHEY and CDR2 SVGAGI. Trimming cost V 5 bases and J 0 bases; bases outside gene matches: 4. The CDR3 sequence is CASSLAGVRSYEQYF. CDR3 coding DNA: TGTGCCAGCAGTCTAGCGGGGGTCCGCTCCTACGAGCAGTACTTC.

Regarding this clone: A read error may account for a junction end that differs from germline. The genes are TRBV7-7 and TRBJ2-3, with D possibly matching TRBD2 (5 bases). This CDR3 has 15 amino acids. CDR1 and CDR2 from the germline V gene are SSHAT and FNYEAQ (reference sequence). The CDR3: CASSPGPGITDTQYF. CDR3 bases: TGTGCTAGCAGCCCCGGACCGGGGATAACAGATACGCAGTATTTT.

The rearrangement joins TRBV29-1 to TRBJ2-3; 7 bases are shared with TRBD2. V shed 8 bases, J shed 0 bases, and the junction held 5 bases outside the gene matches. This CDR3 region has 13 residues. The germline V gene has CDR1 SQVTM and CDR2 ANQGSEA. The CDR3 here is CSSQGGSTDTQYF. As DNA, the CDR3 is TGCAGCTCCCAGGGAGGGAGCACAGATACGCAGTATTTT.